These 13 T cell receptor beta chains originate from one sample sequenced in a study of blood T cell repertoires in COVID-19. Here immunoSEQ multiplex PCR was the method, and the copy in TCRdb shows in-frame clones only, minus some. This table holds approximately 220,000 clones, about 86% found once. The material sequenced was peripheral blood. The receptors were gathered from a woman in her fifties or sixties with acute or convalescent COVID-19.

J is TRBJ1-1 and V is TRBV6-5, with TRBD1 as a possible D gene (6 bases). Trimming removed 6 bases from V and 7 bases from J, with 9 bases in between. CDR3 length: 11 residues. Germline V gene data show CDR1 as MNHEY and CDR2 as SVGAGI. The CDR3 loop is CASRGTFEAFF. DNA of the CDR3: TGTGCCAGCAGAGGGACATTTGAAGCTTTCTTT.

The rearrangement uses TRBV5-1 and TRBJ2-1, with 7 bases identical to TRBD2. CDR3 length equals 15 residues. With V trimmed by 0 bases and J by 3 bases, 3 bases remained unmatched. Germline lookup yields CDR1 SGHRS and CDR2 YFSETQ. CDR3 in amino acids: CASSLAGGDYNEQFF. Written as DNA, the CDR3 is TGCGCCAGCAGCTTGGCGGGAGGAGACTACAATGAGCAGTTCTTC.

CDR3 coding DNA: TGTGCCATCAGTGAGCCCTACTTGGGGGCCTCCCTCTACGAGCAGTACTTC. Its protein is CAISEPYLGASLYEQYF. The chain recombines TRBV10-3 with TRBJ2-7, with a tentative D call TRBD1 (6 bases). Germline values: CDR1 ENHRY, CDR2 SYGVKD. V lost 2 bases to trimming and J lost 3 bases, with 20 bases between them. The CDR3 covers 17 residues.

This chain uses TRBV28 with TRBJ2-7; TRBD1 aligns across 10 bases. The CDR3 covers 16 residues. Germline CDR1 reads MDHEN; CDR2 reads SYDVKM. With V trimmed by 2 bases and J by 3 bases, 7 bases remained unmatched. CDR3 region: CASSLVGGTGVYEQYF. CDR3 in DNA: TGTGCCAGCAGTTTAGTGGGGGGGACAGGGGTCTACGAGCAGTACTTC.

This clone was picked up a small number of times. This CDR3 reads CASSLSGREDYEQYF. CDR3 DNA sequence: TGTGCCAGCAGCTTATCGGGGCGGGAGGACTACGAGCAGTACTTC. V is TRBV13 and J is TRBJ2-7, with 8 positions matching TRBD2. Germline V gene lookup returns CDR1 PRHDT and CDR2 FYEKMQ (reference sequence). The trim removed 2 bases at V and 3 bases at J, leaving 6 bases unmatched. The CDR3 extends over 15 amino acids. The complete variable domain, with remaining parts taken from reference TRBV13 and TRBJ2-7, reads AAGVIQSPRHLIKEKRETATLKCYPIPRHDTVYWYQQGPGQDPQFLISFYEKMQSDKGSIPDRFSAQQFSDYHSELNMSSLELGDSALYFCASSLSGREDYEQYFGPGTRLTVT.

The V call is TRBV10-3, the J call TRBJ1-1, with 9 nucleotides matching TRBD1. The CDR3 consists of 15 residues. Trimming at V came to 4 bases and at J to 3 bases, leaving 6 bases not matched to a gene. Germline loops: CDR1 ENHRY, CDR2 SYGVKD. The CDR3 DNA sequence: TGTGCCATCAGTGGATTACAGGGGGCCTACACTGAAGCTTTCTTT. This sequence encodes CAISGLQGAYTEAFF.

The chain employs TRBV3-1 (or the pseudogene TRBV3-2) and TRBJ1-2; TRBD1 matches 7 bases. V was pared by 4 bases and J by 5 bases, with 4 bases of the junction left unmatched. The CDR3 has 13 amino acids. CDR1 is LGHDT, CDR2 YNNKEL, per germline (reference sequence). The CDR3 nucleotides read TGTGCCAGCAGCCCGGGACAGCAATATGGCTACACCTTC. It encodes CASSPGQQYGYTF.

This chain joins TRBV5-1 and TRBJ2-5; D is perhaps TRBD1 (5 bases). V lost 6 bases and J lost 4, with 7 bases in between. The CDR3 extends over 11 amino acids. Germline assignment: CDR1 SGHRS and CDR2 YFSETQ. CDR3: CASKTGETQYF. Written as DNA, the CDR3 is TGCGCCAGCAAAACAGGAGAGACCCAGTACTTC.

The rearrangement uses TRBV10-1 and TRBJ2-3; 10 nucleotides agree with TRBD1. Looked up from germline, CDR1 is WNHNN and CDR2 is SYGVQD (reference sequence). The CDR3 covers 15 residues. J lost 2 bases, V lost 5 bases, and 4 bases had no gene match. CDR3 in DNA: TGCGCCAGCAGTCTTGGACAGGGGGACACAGATACGCAGTATTTT. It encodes CASSLGQGDTDTQYF.

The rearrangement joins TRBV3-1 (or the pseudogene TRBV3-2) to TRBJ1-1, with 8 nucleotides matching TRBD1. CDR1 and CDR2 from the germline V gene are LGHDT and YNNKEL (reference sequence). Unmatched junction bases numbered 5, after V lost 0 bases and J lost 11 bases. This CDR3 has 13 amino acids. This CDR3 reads CASSQESGGRAFF. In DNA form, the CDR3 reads TGTGCCAGCAGCCAAGAGTCAGGGGGCCGTGCTTTCTTT.

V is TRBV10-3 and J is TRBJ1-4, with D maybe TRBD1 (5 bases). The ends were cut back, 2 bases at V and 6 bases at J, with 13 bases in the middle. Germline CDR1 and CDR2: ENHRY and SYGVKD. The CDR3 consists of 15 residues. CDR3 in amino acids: CAISEKGKGDEKLFF. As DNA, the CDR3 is TGTGCCATCAGTGAGAAGGGGAAGGGCGATGAAAAACTGTTTTTT.

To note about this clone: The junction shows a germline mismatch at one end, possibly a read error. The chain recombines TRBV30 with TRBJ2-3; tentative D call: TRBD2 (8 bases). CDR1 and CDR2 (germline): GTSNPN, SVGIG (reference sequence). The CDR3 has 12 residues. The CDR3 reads CAWSGGTDTQFF. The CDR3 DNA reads TGTGCCTGGTCGGGGGGGACAGATACGCAGTTTTTT.

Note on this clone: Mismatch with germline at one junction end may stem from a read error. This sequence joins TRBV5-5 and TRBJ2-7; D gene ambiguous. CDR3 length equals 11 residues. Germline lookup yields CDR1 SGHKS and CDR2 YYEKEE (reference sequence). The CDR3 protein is CASEDSQESHF. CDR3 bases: TGTGCCAGCGAGGATAGTCAAGAATCTCACTTC.